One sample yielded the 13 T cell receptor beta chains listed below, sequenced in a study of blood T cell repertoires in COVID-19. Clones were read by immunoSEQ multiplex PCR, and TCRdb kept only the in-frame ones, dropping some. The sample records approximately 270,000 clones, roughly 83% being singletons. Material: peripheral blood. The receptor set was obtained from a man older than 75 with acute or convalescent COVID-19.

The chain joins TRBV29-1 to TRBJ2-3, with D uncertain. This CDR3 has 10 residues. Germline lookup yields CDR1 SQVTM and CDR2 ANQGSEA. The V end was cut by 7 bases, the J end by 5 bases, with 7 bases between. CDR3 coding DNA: TGCAGCGCCTCGGTAGATACGCAGTATTTT. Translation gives CSASVDTQYF.

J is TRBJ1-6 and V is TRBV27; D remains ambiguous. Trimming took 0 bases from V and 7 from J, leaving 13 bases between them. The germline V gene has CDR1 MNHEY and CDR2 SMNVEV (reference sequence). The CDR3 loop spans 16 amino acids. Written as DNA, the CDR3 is TGTGCCAGCAGTTTATCACCGAGGGCCGAAAATTCACCCCTCCACTTT. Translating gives CASSLSPRAENSPLHF.

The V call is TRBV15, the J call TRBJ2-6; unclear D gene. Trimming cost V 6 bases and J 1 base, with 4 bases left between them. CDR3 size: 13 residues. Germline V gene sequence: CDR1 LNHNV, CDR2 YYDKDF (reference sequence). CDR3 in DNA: TGTGCCACCAGGACTTCTGGGGCCAACGTCCTGACTTTC. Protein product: CATRTSGANVLTF.

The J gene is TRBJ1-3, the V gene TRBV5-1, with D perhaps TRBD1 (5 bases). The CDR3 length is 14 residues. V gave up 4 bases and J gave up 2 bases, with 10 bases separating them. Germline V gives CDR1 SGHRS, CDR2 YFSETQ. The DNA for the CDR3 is TGCGCCAGCAGCCCGGACAATACTGGAAACACCATATATTTT. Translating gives CASSPDNTGNTIYF.

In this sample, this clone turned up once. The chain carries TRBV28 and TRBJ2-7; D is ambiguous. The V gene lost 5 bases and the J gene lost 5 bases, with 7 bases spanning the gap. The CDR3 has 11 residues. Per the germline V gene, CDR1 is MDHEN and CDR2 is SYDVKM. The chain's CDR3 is CASSNLHEQYF. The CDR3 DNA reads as TGTGCCAGCAGTAATCTCCACGAGCAGTACTTC.

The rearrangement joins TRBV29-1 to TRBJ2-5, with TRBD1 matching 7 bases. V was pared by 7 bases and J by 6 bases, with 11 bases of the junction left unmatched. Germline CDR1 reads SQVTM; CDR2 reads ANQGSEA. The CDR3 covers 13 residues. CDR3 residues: CSGSRQGLKTQYF. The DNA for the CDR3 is TGCAGCGGATCCAGACAGGGCCTTAAGACCCAGTACTTC.

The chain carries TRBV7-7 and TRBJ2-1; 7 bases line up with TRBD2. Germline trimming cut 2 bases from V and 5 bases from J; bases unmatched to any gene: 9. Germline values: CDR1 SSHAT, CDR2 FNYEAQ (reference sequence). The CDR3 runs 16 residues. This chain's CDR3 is CASSLNHGGRDNEQFF. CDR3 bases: TGTGCCAGCAGCTTAAATCATGGCGGGAGAGACAATGAGCAGTTCTTC.

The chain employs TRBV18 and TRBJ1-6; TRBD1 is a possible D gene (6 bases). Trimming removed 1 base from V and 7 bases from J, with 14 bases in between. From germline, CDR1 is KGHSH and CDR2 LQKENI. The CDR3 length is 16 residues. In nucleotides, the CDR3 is TGTGCCAGCTCACCACGAGAGGCGGGGGCGAATTCACCCCTCCACTTT. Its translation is CASSPREAGANSPLHF.

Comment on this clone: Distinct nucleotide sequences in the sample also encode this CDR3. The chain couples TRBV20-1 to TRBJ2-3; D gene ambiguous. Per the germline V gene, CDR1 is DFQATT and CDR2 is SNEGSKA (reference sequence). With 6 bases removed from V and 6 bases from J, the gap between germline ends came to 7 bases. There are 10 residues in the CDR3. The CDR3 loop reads CSASRDTQYF. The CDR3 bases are TGCAGTGCCTCACGGGATACGCAGTATTTT.

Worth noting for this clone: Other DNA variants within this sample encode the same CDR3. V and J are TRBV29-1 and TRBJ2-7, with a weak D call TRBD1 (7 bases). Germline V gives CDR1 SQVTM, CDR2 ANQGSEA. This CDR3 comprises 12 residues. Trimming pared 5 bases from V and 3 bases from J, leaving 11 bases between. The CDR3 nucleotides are TGCAGCGTTCGACAGGGAGGCTACGAGCAGTACTTC. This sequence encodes CSVRQGGYEQYF.

The CDR3 spells CASSGDRSSYGYTF. The CDR3 nucleotides read TGCGCCAGCAGCGGGGACAGGTCTTCCTATGGCTACACCTTC. The chain has TRBV5-1 and TRBJ1-2, with 8 bases that match TRBD1. The CDR3 extends over 14 amino acids. Per germline, CDR1 SGHRS and CDR2 YFSETQ. The V segment lost 4 bases and the J segment 4 bases; nucleotides outside the gene matches: 6.

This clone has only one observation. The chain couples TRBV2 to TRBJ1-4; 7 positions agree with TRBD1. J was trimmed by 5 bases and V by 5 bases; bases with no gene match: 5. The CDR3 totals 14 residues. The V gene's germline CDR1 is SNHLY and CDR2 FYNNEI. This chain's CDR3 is CASSLQGSNEKLFF. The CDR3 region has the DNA TGTGCCAGCAGTTTACAGGGGTCGAATGAAAAACTGTTTTTT.

The CDR3 nucleotides read TGTGCCAGCAGGGGTACACAGAATCAGCCCCAGCATTTT. Its translation is CASRGTQNQPQHF. This sequence joins TRBV2 and TRBJ1-5; D ambiguous. Germline V gene sequence: CDR1 SNHLY, CDR2 FYNNEI. The CDR3 runs to 13 residues. V was shortened by 6 bases and J by 4 bases, with 10 bases between the two germline ends.